The 25 T cell receptor beta chains reported below all come from one sample, sequenced in a study of T cell responses to AZD1222 COVID-19 vaccine. The method was immunoSEQ multiplex PCR; TCRdb's version includes in-frame clones alone and lacks a portion of them. The data show more than 90,000 clones, about nine tenths seen once. The specimen comprised peripheral blood, sampled 28 days after the second AZD1222 dose. The receptors here all came from an adult who received the AZD1222 COVID-19 vaccine.

This clone has just one count. This chain uses TRBV2 with TRBJ2-2, with 12 nucleotides matching TRBD2. CDR3 size: 15 residues. Germline-derived CDR1 and CDR2 are SNHLY and FYNNEI. J gave up 5 bases and V 5 bases, and 3 bases lay outside the gene matches. Here the CDR3 reads CASSRLAGETGELFF. As DNA, the CDR3 is TGTGCCAGCAGTCGACTAGCGGGAGAGACCGGGGAGCTGTTTTTT.

This clone was seen only once. This chain links TRBV28 with TRBJ2-7; D might be TRBD2 (6 bases). The V and J ends lost 8 bases and 7 bases respectively, with 12 bases between them. Germline CDR1 reads MDHEN; CDR2 reads SYDVKM. CDR3 length: 11 residues. The CDR3 reads CASQDLAEQYF. The CDR3 DNA sequence: TGTGCCAGCCAAGACCTAGCGGAGCAGTACTTC.

The rearrangement uses TRBV13 and TRBJ1-4; TRBD1 is a possible D gene (5 bases). This CDR3 spans 14 amino acids. The germline CDR1 and CDR2 sequences are PRHDT and FYEKMQ (reference sequence). V dropped 5 bases and J dropped 8 bases, with 15 bases sitting between them. CDR3 in amino acids: CASSQGGIGEKLFF. The CDR3 DNA follows: TGTGCCAGCAGCCAGGGCGGGATTGGCGAAAAACTGTTTTTT.

The chain couples TRBV3-1 (or the pseudogene TRBV3-2) to TRBJ2-3, with 10 positions matching TRBD2. CDR3 length equals 16 residues. From germline, CDR1 is LGHDT and CDR2 YNNKEL (reference sequence). V lost 8 bases, J lost 4 bases, and 12 bases stayed unmatched. The CDR3, as DNA: TGTGCCAGCTCATTAGCGGGAGGATCCTTCGCAGATACGCAGTATTTT. This gives the protein CASSLAGGSFADTQYF.

This clone was found once. The V and J genes are TRBV18 and TRBJ2-7; TRBD2 is a possible D gene (5 bases). In germline, CDR1 is KGHSH, CDR2 LQKENI. The length of the CDR3 is 14 residues. With 3 bases removed from V and 1 base from J, the gap between germline ends came to 10 bases. CDR3 bases: TGTGCCAGCTCACCTGGTAGGAGGTCCTACGAGCAGTACTTC. This codes for CASSPGRRSYEQYF. Drawing the rest from reference TRBV18 and TRBJ2-7, the complete variable domain is NAGVMQNPRHLVRRRGQEARLRCSPMKGHSHVYWYRQLPEEGLKFMVYLQKENIIDESGMPKERFSAEFPKEGPSILRIQQVVRGDSAAYFCASSPGRRSYEQYFGPGTRLTVT.

V and J are TRBV9 and TRBJ2-2; D is undetermined. Germline CDR1 reads SGDLS; CDR2 reads YYNGEE. V lost 0 bases, J lost 7 bases, and 10 bases lay in between. The CDR3 runs 14 residues. The CDR3 DNA reads TGTGCCAGCAGCGTAGTTGGCGTGCACGGGGAGCTGTTTTTT. Translated, it gives CASSVVGVHGELFF.

The chain combines TRBV14 with TRBJ1-4; maybe TRBD1 (5 bases). V was pared by 2 bases and J by 8 bases, with 12 bases between. The germline CDR1 and CDR2 sequences are SGHDN and FVKESK. The CDR3 is made up of 14 amino acids. CDR3 sequence (DNA): TGTGCCAGCAGCCAATTGGGGACCACAGAAAAACTGTTTTTT. Translating it yields CASSQLGTTEKLFF.

V gene TRBV7-9 combines with J gene TRBJ1-3; the match to TRBD1 covers 9 bases. The V segment lost 1 base and the J segment 2 bases; nucleotides outside the gene matches: 12. This CDR3 is built from 19 residues. The germline CDR1 and CDR2 sequences are SEHNR and FQNEAQ (reference sequence). Here the CDR3 DNA reads TGTGCCAGCAGCTTAGGGGAGAACAGGGGGCGTAAAACTGGAAACACCATATATTTT. Amino acid sequence: CASSLGENRGRKTGNTIYF.

The V call is TRBV6-2 or TRBV6-3, the J call TRBJ2-3, with a weak D call TRBD2 (6 bases). Germline-derived CDR1 and CDR2 are MNHEY and SVGEGT. CDR3 length: 14 residues. V was cut by 2 bases and J by 3 bases, with 9 bases left in between. CDR3 region: CASSYLAWTDTQYF. In DNA, the CDR3 is TGTGCCAGCAGTTACCTAGCGTGGACAGATACGCAGTATTTT.

A single count supports this clone. V is TRBV5-4 and J is TRBJ2-5; D perhaps matches TRBD1 (6 bases). Germline CDR1 is SGHNT and CDR2 is YYREEE (reference sequence). The CDR3 has 18 amino acids. V was trimmed by 2 bases and J by 1 base, leaving 21 bases between them. Here the CDR3 reads CASSFQLTGTTAQETQYF. As DNA, the CDR3 is TGTGCCAGCAGCTTCCAGCTAACTGGGACAACGGCCCAAGAGACCCAGTACTTC.

The V gene is TRBV14, the J gene TRBJ1-3; TRBD1 might be the D (5 bases). The CDR3 loop spans 14 amino acids. V lost 1 base to trimming and J lost 1 base, with 5 bases between them. The germline CDR1 and CDR2 sequences are SGHDN and FVKESK. The CDR3 sequence is CASSQGQSGNTIYF. In DNA form, the CDR3 reads TGTGCCAGCAGCCAAGGACAGTCTGGAAACACCATATATTTT.

The V call is TRBV6-6, the J call TRBJ1-1; D possibly corresponds to TRBD1 (5 bases). There are 17 residues in the CDR3. Germline CDR1 and CDR2: MNHNY and SVGAGI (reference sequence). With 5 bases removed from V and 2 bases from J, the gap between germline ends came to 21 bases. This chain's CDR3 is CASSHGPLPGGNTEAFF. In DNA form, the CDR3 reads TGTGCCAGCAGTCACGGGCCACTCCCTGGGGGTAACACTGAAGCTTTCTTT.

This chain links TRBV10-2 with TRBJ1-1; D is perhaps TRBD1 (6 bases). With 6 bases removed from V and 5 bases from J, the gap between germline ends came to 10 bases. Germline V gene sequence: CDR1 WSHSY, CDR2 SAAADI. The CDR3 spans 12 residues. The CDR3 spells CASSKGGTEAFF. CDR3 nucleotides: TGCGCCAGCAGCAAGGGGGGGACTGAAGCTTTCTTT.

The rearrangement joins TRBV2 to TRBJ2-2, with 9 bases identical to TRBD2. J was trimmed by 1 base and V by 4 bases; bases with no gene match: 1. Germline V gene data show CDR1 as SNHLY and CDR2 as FYNNEI. The length of the CDR3 is 15 residues. CDR3 amino acids: CASSATSGNTGELFF. The CDR3 DNA reads TGTGCCAGCAGTGCGACTAGCGGGAACACCGGGGAGCTGTTTTTT.

The rearrangement links TRBV18 to TRBJ2-1, with a possible D match to TRBD2 (5 bases). Trimming stripped 3 bases from V and 4 bases from J, with 10 bases between. Germline CDR1 is KGHSH and CDR2 is LQKENI. The CDR3 runs 14 residues. CDR3 in amino acids: CASSPGGYYNEQFF. The CDR3 coding sequence is TGTGCCAGCTCACCTGGCGGGTATTACAATGAGCAGTTCTTC. Based on the CDR3 plus reference TRBV18 and TRBJ2-1, the full variable domain is NAGVMQNPRHLVRRRGQEARLRCSPMKGHSHVYWYRQLPEEGLKFMVYLQKENIIDESGMPKERFSAEFPKEGPSILRIQQVVRGDSAAYFCASSPGGYYNEQFFGPGTRLTVL.

The chain carries TRBV2 and TRBJ1-4, with 7 bases matching TRBD1. The germline CDR1 and CDR2 sequences are SNHLY and FYNNEI. The CDR3 covers 12 residues. J lost 7 bases, V lost 7 bases, and 3 bases had no gene match. This CDR3 is CASIRGTEKLFF. DNA of the CDR3: TGTGCCAGCATCAGGGGGACTGAAAAACTGTTTTTT.

The V gene is TRBV30, the J gene TRBJ1-4; D may be TRBD1 (5 bases). The CDR3 has 14 amino acids. Deletions cut 5 bases from V and 2 bases from J, with 12 bases between. Germline CDR1 GTSNPN, CDR2 SVGIG (reference sequence). CDR3 sequence (DNA): TGTGCCTGGGGAACTTGGGGGACTAATGAAAAACTGTTTTTT. Encoded protein: CAWGTWGTNEKLFF.

This chain uses TRBV19 with TRBJ2-2; D call uncertain. The CDR3 consists of 14 residues. Germline CDR1 LNHDA, CDR2 SQIVND (reference sequence). Trimming cost V 0 bases and J 4 bases, with 6 bases left between them. CDR3 nucleotide sequence: TGTGCCAGTAGTATAGATAAGGTCACCGGGGAGCTGTTTTTT. This sequence encodes CASSIDKVTGELFF.

The V call is TRBV4-1, the J call TRBJ2-7, with 7 positions matching TRBD2. The CDR3 covers 15 residues. The germline V gene encodes CDR1 MGHRA and CDR2 YSYEKL. V lost 5 bases to trimming and J lost 4 bases; unmatched junction nucleotides: 11. The chain's CDR3 is CASSMRDGRIYEQYF. CDR3 DNA sequence: TGCGCCAGCAGCATGAGGGACGGGAGGATTTACGAGCAGTACTTC.

The chain has TRBV13 and TRBJ1-2, with 7 bases aligning to TRBD1. V shed 0 bases, J shed 2 bases, and the junction held 6 bases outside the gene matches. Germline V lookup: CDR1 PRHDT, CDR2 FYEKMQ (reference sequence). CDR3 length equals 16 residues. The CDR3 is CASSLGFVGQNYGYTF. The CDR3 DNA reads as TGTGCCAGCAGCTTAGGTTTTGTGGGACAGAACTATGGCTACACCTTC.

CDR3 DNA sequence: TGTGCCAGCAGCCCGACGGGACAGACCACCGGGGAGCTGTTTTTT. It specifies CASSPTGQTTGELFF. The rearrangement joins TRBV5-5 to TRBJ2-2; TRBD1 matches 7 bases. V shed 4 bases, J shed 4 bases, and the junction held 7 bases outside the gene matches. Germline values: CDR1 SGHKS, CDR2 YYEKEE (reference sequence). The CDR3 is 15 residues long.

The CDR3 protein is CASSLPQWRDNEKLFF. In nucleotides, the CDR3 is TGTGCCAGCAGCCTCCCACAGTGGAGGGATAATGAAAAACTGTTTTTT. This chain links TRBV4-2 with TRBJ1-4; D is unresolved. Germline lookup yields CDR1 LGHNA and CDR2 YNFKEQ. V shed 4 bases and J shed 4 bases, with 16 bases lying between them. The CDR3 runs to 16 residues.

The V call is TRBV4-1, the J call TRBJ2-1; maybe TRBD2 (6 bases). Germline V lookup: CDR1 MGHRA, CDR2 YSYEKL. CDR3 size: 15 residues. The V end lost 4 bases, the J end lost 5 bases, and 15 bases lay between the germline ends. The CDR3 protein is CASSLYSGSDNEQFF. CDR3 sequence (DNA): TGCGCCAGCAGCCTATATAGCGGATCCGACAATGAGCAGTTCTTC.

CDR3: CASSLVGPGQGARGTEAFF. As DNA, the CDR3 is TGTGCCAGCAGCTTGGTAGGCCCGGGACAGGGGGCGCGGGGGACTGAAGCTTTCTTT. The V and J genes are TRBV5-6 and TRBJ1-1; 12 positions agree with TRBD1. The CDR3 runs 19 residues. J was trimmed by 5 bases and V by 0 bases; bases with no gene match: 14. In germline, CDR1 is SGHDT, CDR2 YYEEEE.

The chain recombines TRBV28 with TRBJ2-7, with D possibly matching TRBD1 (6 bases). Deletions cut 3 bases from V and 1 base from J, with 19 bases between. Looked up from germline, CDR1 is MDHEN and CDR2 is SYDVKM. The CDR3 has 17 amino acids. This chain's CDR3 is CASSFVVMDSSSYEQYF. CDR3 nucleotides: TGTGCCAGCAGTTTTGTCGTCATGGACAGTTCATCCTACGAGCAGTACTTC.